A few counts support the clone carrying this T cell receptor beta chain. Its matching antigen is unknown. This sample stems from a study of TIL therapy for anti-PD-1-resistant metastatic lung cancer. Study-level background: Tumor harvest preceded PD-1/PD-L1 blockade, followed by nivolumab treatment.

Study-wide findings and caveats: Patients were highly selected, enriched for treatment-naive, never-smoker and oncogene-addicted cases.

The immunoSEQ assay was v3. Sequenced by immunoSEQ multiplex PCR; TCRdb stores in-frame clones only, minus some. The sample lists 55,000 to 65,000 clones; around 68% were seen once. Time point given: pre-treatment sample, taken before nivolumab and TIL therapy. CDR3 size: 14 residues. The V gene lost 4 bases and the J gene lost 3 bases, with 13 bases spanning the gap. CDR1 is GTSNPN and CDR2 is SVGIG in the germline V gene (reference sequence). The V and J genes are TRBV30 and TRBJ1-3, with D maybe TRBD1 (5 bases). This receptor was obtained from a person aged 30 to 80 with non-small cell lung cancer. The sample was blood, taken at baseline. The CDR3 nucleotides are TGTGCCTGGACCCCTCGGGGGGATGGAAACACCATATATTTT. Protein sequence: CAWTPRGDGNTIYF.